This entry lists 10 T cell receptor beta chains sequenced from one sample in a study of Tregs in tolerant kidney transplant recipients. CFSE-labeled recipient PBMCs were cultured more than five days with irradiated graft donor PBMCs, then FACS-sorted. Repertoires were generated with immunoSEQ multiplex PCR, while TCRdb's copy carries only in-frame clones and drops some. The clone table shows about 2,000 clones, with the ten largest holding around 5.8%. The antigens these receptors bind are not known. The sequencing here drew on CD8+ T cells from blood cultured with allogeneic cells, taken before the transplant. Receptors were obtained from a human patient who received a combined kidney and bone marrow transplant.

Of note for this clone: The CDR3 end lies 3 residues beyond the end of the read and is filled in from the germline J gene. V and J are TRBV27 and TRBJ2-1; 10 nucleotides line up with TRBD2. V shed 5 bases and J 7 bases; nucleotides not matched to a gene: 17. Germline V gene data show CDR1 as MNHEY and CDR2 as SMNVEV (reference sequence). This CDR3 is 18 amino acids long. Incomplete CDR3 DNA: TGTGCCAGCAGTGTGACGGGGGCCGGGCTAGCGGGAGAAAATGAG. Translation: CASSVTGAGLAGENE. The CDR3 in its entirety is CASSVTGAGLAGENEQFF.

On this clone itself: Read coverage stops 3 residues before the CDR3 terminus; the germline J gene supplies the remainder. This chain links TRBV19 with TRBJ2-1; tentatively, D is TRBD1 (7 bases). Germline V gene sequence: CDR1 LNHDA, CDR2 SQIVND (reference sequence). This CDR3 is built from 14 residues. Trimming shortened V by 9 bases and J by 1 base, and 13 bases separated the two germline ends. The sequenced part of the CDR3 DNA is TGTGCCAGCGCTGCAGGGGGGTCCTACAATGAG. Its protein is CASAAGGSYNE. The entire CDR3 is CASAAGGSYNEQFF.

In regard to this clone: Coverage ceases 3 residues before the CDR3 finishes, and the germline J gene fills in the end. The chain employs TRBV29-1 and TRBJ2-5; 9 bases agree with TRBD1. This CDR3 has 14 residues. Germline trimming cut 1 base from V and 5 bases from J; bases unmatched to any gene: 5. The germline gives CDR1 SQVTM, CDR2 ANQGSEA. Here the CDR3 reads CSVEGGTGKETQYF. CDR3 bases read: TGCAGCGTTGAAGGGGGGACAGGGAAGGAGACC.

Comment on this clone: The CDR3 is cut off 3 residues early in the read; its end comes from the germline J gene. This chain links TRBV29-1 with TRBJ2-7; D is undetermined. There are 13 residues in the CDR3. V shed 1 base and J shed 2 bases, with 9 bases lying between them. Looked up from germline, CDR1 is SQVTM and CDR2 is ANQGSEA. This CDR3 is CSVEGYRTYEQYF. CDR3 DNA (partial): TGCAGCGTTGAAGGGTACAGAACCTACGAG.

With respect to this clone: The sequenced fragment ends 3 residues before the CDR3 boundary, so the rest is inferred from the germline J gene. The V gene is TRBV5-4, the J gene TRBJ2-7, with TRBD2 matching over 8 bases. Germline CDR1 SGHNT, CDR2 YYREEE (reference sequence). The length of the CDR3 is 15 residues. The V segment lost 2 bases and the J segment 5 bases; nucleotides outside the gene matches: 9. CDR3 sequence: CASSFGGGPLDEQYF. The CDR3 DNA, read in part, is TGTGCCAGCAGCTTCGGGGGGGGCCCCTTAGACGAG.

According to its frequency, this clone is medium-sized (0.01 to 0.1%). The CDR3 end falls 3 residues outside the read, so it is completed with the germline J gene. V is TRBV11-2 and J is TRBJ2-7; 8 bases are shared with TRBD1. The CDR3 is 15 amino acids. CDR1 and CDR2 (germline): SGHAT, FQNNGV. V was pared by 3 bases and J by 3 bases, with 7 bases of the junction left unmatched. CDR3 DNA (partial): TGTGCCAGCAGCTTGGGTCCAGGACAGGGCTACGAG. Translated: CASSLGPGQGYE. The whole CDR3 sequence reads CASSLGPGQGYEQYF.

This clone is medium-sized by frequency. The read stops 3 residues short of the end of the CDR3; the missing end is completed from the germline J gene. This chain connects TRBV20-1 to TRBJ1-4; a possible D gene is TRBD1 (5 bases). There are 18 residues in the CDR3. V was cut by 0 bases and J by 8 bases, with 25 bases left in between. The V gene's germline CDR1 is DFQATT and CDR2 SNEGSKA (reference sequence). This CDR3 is CSAREPMSITHPGEKLFF. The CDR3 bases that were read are TGCAGTGCTAGAGAGCCCATGAGCATAACACACCCAGGGGAAAAA.

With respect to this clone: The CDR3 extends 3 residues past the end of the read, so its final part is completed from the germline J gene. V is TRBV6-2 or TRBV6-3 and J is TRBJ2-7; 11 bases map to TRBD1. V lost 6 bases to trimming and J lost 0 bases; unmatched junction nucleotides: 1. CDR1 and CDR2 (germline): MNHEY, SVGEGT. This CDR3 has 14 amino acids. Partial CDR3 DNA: TGTGCCAGCAGGGACAGGGGGCGCTCCTACGAG. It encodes CASRDRGRSYE. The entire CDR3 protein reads CASRDRGRSYEQYF.

The sequenced part of the CDR3 DNA is TGTGCCAGCAGCTTCCAGATAGCGGGAGTGGATGAG. Protein sequence: CASSFQIAGVDE. The complete CDR3 protein is CASSFQIAGVDEQFF. The V call is TRBV7-9, the J call TRBJ2-1, with TRBD2 matching over 9 bases. The CDR3 goes on 3 residues after the read ends, and that part is filled in from the germline J gene. Germline V gene sequence: CDR1 SEHNR, CDR2 FQNEAQ (reference sequence). The CDR3 is 15 residues long. With V trimmed by 3 bases and J by 8 bases, 8 bases remained unmatched.

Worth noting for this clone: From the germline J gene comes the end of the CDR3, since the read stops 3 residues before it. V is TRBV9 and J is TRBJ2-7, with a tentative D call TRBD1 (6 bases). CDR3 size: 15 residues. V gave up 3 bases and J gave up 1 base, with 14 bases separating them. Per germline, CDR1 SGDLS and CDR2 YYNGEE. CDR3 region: CASSGRDKRSYEQYF. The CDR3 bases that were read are TGTGCCAGCAGCGGCCGGGACAAGAGGTCCTACGAG. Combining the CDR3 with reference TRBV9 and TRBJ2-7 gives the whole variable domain DSGVTQTPKHLITATGQRVTLRCSPRSGDLSVYWYQQSLDQGLQFLIQYYNGEERAKGNILERFSAQQFPDLHSELNLSSLELGDSALYFCASSGRDKRSYEQYFGPGTRLTVT.